These T cell receptor beta chains were read from a single sample in a study of T-cell reconstitution after alpha-beta-depleted transplantation in children. TCRdb re-analysed the PCR reads in MiXCR, keeping a single row per CDR3 protein. This table has some 600,000 distinct CDR3 sequences, 10% to 15% appearing once. The specimen comprised PBMCs, mostly from graft donor cells, sampled 360 days after TCRalphabeta/CD19-depleted stem cell transplant. Source of these receptors: a male patient younger than 18 who had a stem cell transplant for acute myeloid leukemia, so the T cells may come from the graft donor. The CDR3 runs from the conserved cysteine through the conserved F or W. The order of the fields is clone size, D gene, J gene, V gene, CDR3 DNA, CDR3 protein. The D gene is left open where the match is weak. Only part of the rows carry a size: once, few, many, or a class if the clone is expanded.

clone size: .
D gene: TRBD2
J gene: TRBJ2-3
V gene: TRBV6-1
CDR3 DNA: TGTGCCAGCAGTCCCCCCAGAGCGGGAGGGCCATATACGCAGTATTTT
CDR3 protein: CASSPPRAGGPYTQYF

clone size: many
D gene: TRBD1
J gene: TRBJ2-1
V gene: TRBV7-2
CDR3 DNA: TGTGCCAGCAGCTTAGATGGGACAGTACTCTACAATGAGCAGTTCTTC
CDR3 protein: CASSLDGTVLYNEQFF

clone size: .
D gene: .
J gene: TRBJ2-7
V gene: TRBV18
CDR3 DNA: TGTGCCAGCTCATCGGACAGCAAAGTTTCCTACGAGCAGTACTTC
CDR3 protein: CASSSDSKVSYEQYF

clone size: many
D gene: TRBD2
J gene: TRBJ2-1
V gene: TRBV4-3
CDR3 DNA: TGCGCCAGCAGCCTGGGACTAGCGGGAGACATCTCCTACAATGAGCAGTTCTTC
CDR3 protein: CASSLGLAGDISYNEQFF

clone size: .
D gene: .
J gene: TRBJ1-2
V gene: TRBV7-9
CDR3 DNA: TGTGCCAGCAGCGGATTTTCGCGGGGGGATTCTTATGGCTACACCTTC
CDR3 protein: CASSGFSRGDSYGYTF

clone size: .
D gene: .
J gene: TRBJ2-5
V gene: TRBV4-3
CDR3 DNA: TGCGCCAGCAGCCAAGATACAGGTTATGGGGAGACCCAGTACTTC
CDR3 protein: CASSQDTGYGETQYF

clone size: .
D gene: .
J gene: TRBJ1-3
V gene: TRBV12-3/TRBV12-4
CDR3 DNA: TGTGCCAGCAGTATCCACCTGGGGAGCTCTGGAAACACCATATATTTT
CDR3 protein: CASSIHLGSSGNTIYF

clone size: few
D gene: .
J gene: TRBJ2-4
V gene: TRBV25-1
CDR3 DNA: TGTGCCAGCGCGCCCCCGCGGGATAGGAACATTCAGTACTTC
CDR3 protein: CASAPPRDRNIQYF

clone size: many
D gene: .
J gene: TRBJ2-1
V gene: TRBV20-1
CDR3 DNA: TGCAGTGCTAACCCTAGCGCGAGCTCCTACAATGAGCAGTTCTTC
CDR3 protein: CSANPSASSYNEQFF

clone size: many
D gene: TRBD1
J gene: TRBJ1-4
V gene: TRBV29-1
CDR3 DNA: TGCAGCTCCAGACAGGGAGCTAATGAAAAACTGTTTTTT
CDR3 protein: CSSRQGANEKLFF

clone size: many
D gene: .
J gene: TRBJ2-3
V gene: TRBV18
CDR3 DNA: TGTGCCAGCCGACCAGCCTCCACAGATACGCAGTATTTT
CDR3 protein: CASRPASTDTQYF

clone size: few
D gene: .
J gene: TRBJ2-3
V gene: TRBV28
CDR3 DNA: TGTGCCAGCAGTTTACGGGGGAGAAACCCAGATACGCAGTATTTT
CDR3 protein: CASSLRGRNPDTQYF

clone size: few
D gene: TRBD1
J gene: TRBJ2-3
V gene: TRBV29-1
CDR3 DNA: TGCAGCGTCAAATCCGGGACAGATACTAGCACAGATACGCAGTATTTT
CDR3 protein: CSVKSGTDTSTDTQYF

clone size: .
D gene: .
J gene: TRBJ2-1
V gene: TRBV7-6
CDR3 DNA: TGTGCCAGCAGCTTAGCACTATGGGCAGATGAGCAGTTCTTC
CDR3 protein: CASSLALWADEQFF

clone size: many
D gene: TRBD2
J gene: TRBJ2-1
V gene: TRBV4-3
CDR3 DNA: TGCGCCAGCAGGAGGAGTAGCGGGTCCTACAATGAGCAGTTCTTC
CDR3 protein: CASRRSSGSYNEQFF

clone size: .
D gene: .
J gene: TRBJ2-7
V gene: TRBV7-2
CDR3 DNA: TGTGCCAGCAGCTCCCCCTCATTCTACGAGCAGTACTTC
CDR3 protein: CASSSPSFYEQYF

clone size: many
D gene: TRBD2
J gene: TRBJ2-1
V gene: TRBV12-3/TRBV12-4
CDR3 DNA: TGTGCCAGCAGACCTGGACTAGTCGGGAATGAGCAGTTCTTC
CDR3 protein: CASRPGLVGNEQFF

clone size: .
D gene: .
J gene: TRBJ2-1
V gene: TRBV12-3/TRBV12-4
CDR3 DNA: TGTGCCAGCAGTTTGGGTCGGCGGGGGCCGAGCTCCTACAATGAGCAGTTCTTC
CDR3 protein: CASSLGRRGPSSYNEQFF

clone size: few
D gene: TRBD2
J gene: TRBJ2-7
V gene: TRBV4-3
CDR3 DNA: TGCGCCAGCAGTCGACCGACTAGCGGGAGAGTGAACCACGAGCAGTACTTC
CDR3 protein: CASSRPTSGRVNHEQYF

clone size: .
D gene: .
J gene: TRBJ2-6
V gene: TRBV27
CDR3 DNA: TGTGCCAGCAGTTTTGTGAGGTCTGGGGCCAACGTCCTGACTTTC
CDR3 protein: CASSFVRSGANVLTF

clone size: few
D gene: TRBD2
J gene: TRBJ2-1
V gene: TRBV9
CDR3 DNA: TGTGCCAGCAGCTCCAGCGGGAGGGCCTTCTACAATGAGCAGTTCTTC
CDR3 protein: CASSSSGRAFYNEQFF

clone size: many
D gene: .
J gene: TRBJ2-7
V gene: TRBV4-3
CDR3 DNA: TGCGCCAGCAGCCAAGACCACGGGCTCGGTTCCTACGAGCAGTACTTC
CDR3 protein: CASSQDHGLGSYEQYF

clone size: .
D gene: TRBD2
J gene: TRBJ2-3
V gene: TRBV28
CDR3 DNA: TGTGCCAGCAGCCAGGCGGGGGGACGGCCCACAGATACGCAGTATTTT
CDR3 protein: CASSQAGGRPTDTQYF

clone size: many
D gene: .
J gene: TRBJ1-5
V gene: TRBV15
CDR3 DNA: TGTGCCACCACCGCGGACGGCAATCAGCCCCAGCATTTT
CDR3 protein: CATTADGNQPQHF

clone size: many
D gene: TRBD2
J gene: TRBJ2-5
V gene: TRBV10-3
CDR3 DNA: TGTGCCATCAGTGCGATGCCTAGCGGACTCCAAGAGACCCAGTACTTC
CDR3 protein: CAISAMPSGLQETQYF

clone size: many
D gene: .
J gene: TRBJ1-6
V gene: TRBV6-1
CDR3 DNA: TGTGCCAGCAGCTCAGGACAGTTAATATATAATTCACCCCTCCACTTT
CDR3 protein: CASSSGQLIYNSPLHF

clone size: many
D gene: .
J gene: TRBJ2-5
V gene: TRBV7-2
CDR3 DNA: TGTGCCAGCAGCTTCTACGTACCCGCAGAGACCCAGTACTTC
CDR3 protein: CASSFYVPAETQYF

clone size: many
D gene: .
J gene: TRBJ1-3
V gene: TRBV7-9
CDR3 DNA: TGTGCCAGCAGCTTAGCTGGGTCATACTCTGGAAACACCATATATTTT
CDR3 protein: CASSLAGSYSGNTIYF

clone size: .
D gene: .
J gene: TRBJ2-7
V gene: TRBV4-2
CDR3 DNA: TGTGCCAGCAGCCAAACGGGAGAGCACTCCTACGAGCAGTACTTC
CDR3 protein: CASSQTGEHSYEQYF

clone size: .
D gene: .
J gene: TRBJ2-7
V gene: TRBV13
CDR3 DNA: TGTGCCCGCAGCACCACTGACCTAGGGGCTCGTAGCTCCTACGAGCAGTACTTC
CDR3 protein: CARSTTDLGARSSYEQYF

clone size: few
D gene: TRBD1
J gene: TRBJ2-1
V gene: TRBV9
CDR3 DNA: TGTGCCAGCAGCGTAGCCCCCCCCGGGACAGCTTTAAGGGATGAGCAGTTCTTC
CDR3 protein: CASSVAPPGTALRDEQFF

clone size: .
D gene: .
J gene: TRBJ2-3
V gene: TRBV6-1
CDR3 DNA: TGTGCCACCTGGGACCCCTACACAGATACGCAGTATTTT
CDR3 protein: CATWDPYTDTQYF

clone size: .
D gene: TRBD2
J gene: TRBJ2-1
V gene: TRBV7-2
CDR3 DNA: TGTGCCAGCAGCTACCTAGCGGGAGGACCCTACAATGAGCAGTTCTTC
CDR3 protein: CASSYLAGGPYNEQFF

clone size: many
D gene: .
J gene: TRBJ2-3
V gene: TRBV29-1
CDR3 DNA: TGCAGCGTTGAGCAGGGAACAGATACGCAGTATTTT
CDR3 protein: CSVEQGTDTQYF

clone size: many
D gene: TRBD2
J gene: TRBJ2-1
V gene: TRBV18
CDR3 DNA: TGTGCCAGCTCACGCGACCCTAGCGGGAGTGGAAATGAGCAGTTCTTC
CDR3 protein: CASSRDPSGSGNEQFF

clone size: few
D gene: .
J gene: TRBJ2-3
V gene: TRBV12-3/TRBV12-4
CDR3 DNA: TGTGCCAGCAGTCCCGGACAGACTATCCGCACAGATACGCAGTATTTT
CDR3 protein: CASSPGQTIRTDTQYF

clone size: many
D gene: .
J gene: TRBJ2-3
V gene: TRBV12-3/TRBV12-4
CDR3 DNA: TGTGCCAGCAGTTTCCAGGGGTCTGAAGATACGCAGTATTTT
CDR3 protein: CASSFQGSEDTQYF

clone size: .
D gene: TRBD1
J gene: TRBJ2-7
V gene: TRBV4-3
CDR3 DNA: TGCGCCAGCAGCCACCCAGACAGGGTGCACTACGAGCAGTACTTC
CDR3 protein: CASSHPDRVHYEQYF

clone size: few
D gene: TRBD2
J gene: TRBJ2-1
V gene: TRBV27
CDR3 DNA: TGTGCCAGCAGCTTCCTCGGGACTAGCGGAAATGAGCAGTTCTTC
CDR3 protein: CASSFLGTSGNEQFF

clone size: .
D gene: .
J gene: TRBJ2-4
V gene: TRBV5-1
CDR3 DNA: TGCGCCAGCAGCTTTGGTCCAGGGAGCATTCAGTACTTC
CDR3 protein: CASSFGPGSIQYF

clone size: .
D gene: .
J gene: TRBJ2-5
V gene: TRBV21-1
CDR3 DNA: TGTGCCAGCAGCAAAACGTGGATATACCGAGGGGAGACCCAGTACTTC
CDR3 protein: CASSKTWIYRGETQYF

clone size: .
D gene: TRBD2
J gene: TRBJ2-1
V gene: TRBV20-1
CDR3 DNA: TGCAGTGCTAGAGCCCCGACTAGCGCTTACAATGAGCAGTTCTTC
CDR3 protein: CSARAPTSAYNEQFF

clone size: .
D gene: TRBD1
J gene: TRBJ2-7
V gene: TRBV6-1
CDR3 DNA: TGTGCCAGCAGTGCCGCCGGGACAGGCTACGAGCAGTACTTC
CDR3 protein: CASSAAGTGYEQYF